Presented here are 27 T cell receptor beta chains from one specimen sequenced in a study of blood T cell repertoires in COVID-19. TCRdb's table, derived via immunoSEQ multiplex PCR, lists solely in-frame clones and lacks some. Counted here are roughly 200,000 clones, about 85% occurring once; the ten biggest clones make up almost 5%. The sequenced material came from peripheral blood. Receptors originate from an elderly woman with acute or convalescent COVID-19.

This rearrangement joins TRBV7-2 to TRBJ2-7; D might be TRBD1 (6 bases). With 3 bases removed from V and 5 bases from J, the gap between germline ends came to 11 bases. This CDR3 has 13 amino acids. The germline CDR1 and CDR2 sequences are SGHTA and FQGNSA. Here the CDR3 DNA reads TGTGCCAGCAGCTTGGACAGAGCTCACGAGCAGTACTTC. Residues: CASSLDRAHEQYF.

V gene TRBV5-4 combines with J gene TRBJ2-5, with 14 nucleotides matching TRBD2. This CDR3 has 16 amino acids. Per germline, CDR1 SGHNT and CDR2 YYREEE (reference sequence). The V and J ends lost 4 bases and 7 bases, in that order; junction bases with no gene match: 9. CDR3: CASSRGLAGGFGTQYF. The CDR3 DNA sequence: TGTGCCAGCAGCCGAGGACTAGCGGGAGGTTTCGGGACCCAGTACTTC.

The J gene is TRBJ2-7, the V gene TRBV4-3, with a tentative D call TRBD1 (5 bases). V was trimmed by 6 bases and J by 2 bases, leaving 17 bases between them. This CDR3 is built from 15 residues. Germline CDR1 reads LGHNA; CDR2 reads YSLEER. CDR3 sequence: CASSQGKGSPYEQYF. The CDR3 bases are TGCGCCAGCAGTCAGGGTAAAGGCAGTCCCTACGAGCAGTACTTC.

The chain joins TRBV24-1 to TRBJ1-2; 7 nucleotides align to TRBD1. This CDR3 is built from 13 residues. Germline CDR1 KGHDR, CDR2 SFDVKD. V gave up 6 bases and J gave up 8 bases; unmatched junction bases: 8. The CDR3 region has the DNA TGTGCCACCAGTCCAGGGGGGTTTGAGGGCTACACCTTC. Protein: CATSPGGFEGYTF.

Regarding this clone: Other DNA sequences of this sample code for an identical CDR3. CDR3 DNA sequence: TGTGCCAGCAGTTTCTCGACCGGGGAGCTGTTTTTT. Amino acids: CASSFSTGELFF. The chain joins TRBV28 to TRBJ2-2; D call uncertain. V was pared by 3 bases and J by 5 bases, with 4 bases between. The germline V gene has CDR1 MDHEN and CDR2 SYDVKM. This CDR3 has 12 residues.

The chain carries TRBV5-8 and TRBJ2-6; D is possibly TRBD2 (5 bases). V shed 1 base and J shed 0 bases, with 8 bases lying between them. The CDR3 runs 16 residues. Looked up from germline, CDR1 is SGHTS and CDR2 is YDEGEE. The DNA of the CDR3 is TGTGCCAGCAGCTTGTACGGGAACTCTGGGGCCAACGTCCTGACTTTC. This gives the protein CASSLYGNSGANVLTF. Filled out from reference TRBV5-8 and TRBJ2-6, the complete variable domain reads EAGVTQSPTHLIKTRGQQATLRCSPISGHTSVYWYQQALGLGLQFLLWYDEGEERNRGNFPPRFSGRQFPNYSSELNVNALELEDSALYLCASSLYGNSGANVLTFGAGSRLTVL.

This chain joins TRBV25-1 and TRBJ2-4; 7 bases line up with TRBD1. The germline CDR1 and CDR2 sequences are MGHDK and SYGVNS. V shed 5 bases, J shed 2 bases, and the junction held 6 bases outside the gene matches. The CDR3 extends over 15 amino acids. The CDR3 here is CASSPGQLSKNIQYF. The CDR3 nucleotides are TGTGCCAGCAGTCCGGGACAGCTGTCCAAAAACATTCAGTACTTC.

This chain uses TRBV28 with TRBJ1-5, with D possibly TRBD1 on 5 matching bases. The CDR3 runs to 14 residues. Trimming removed 8 bases at V and 0 bases at J, with 11 bases between. Germline lookup yields CDR1 MDHEN and CDR2 SYDVKM. Here the CDR3 reads CASQQEPSNQPQHF. CDR3 DNA: TGTGCCAGCCAACAGGAGCCTAGCAATCAGCCCCAGCATTTT.

The chain joins TRBV6-6 to TRBJ2-5, with D tentatively TRBD2 (7 bases). CDR1 is MNHNY, CDR2 SVGAGI, per germline (reference sequence). Trimming took off 10 bases at V and 4 bases at J, with 22 bases between the two ends. The CDR3 consists of 15 residues. In DNA form, the CDR3 reads TGTGCCACCTTATTTCAGGGGACTACAGGAGAGACCCAGTACTTC. Amino acid sequence: CATLFQGTTGETQYF.

This clone came up a few times. The J gene is TRBJ2-1, the V gene TRBV5-1, with 8 bases identical to TRBD2. Germline lookup yields CDR1 SGHRS and CDR2 YFSETQ. The CDR3 has 15 residues. After removal of 4 bases from V and 4 bases from J, the junction contained 7 bases not matched to a gene. The CDR3 loop reads CASSMGLELYNEQFF. The CDR3 region has the DNA TGCGCCAGCAGCATGGGACTAGAGTTATACAATGAGCAGTTCTTC.

J is TRBJ2-2 and V is TRBV9; 7 positions match TRBD1. The length of the CDR3 is 19 residues. V shed 3 bases and J 1 base; nucleotides not matched to a gene: 15. The germline V gene has CDR1 SGDLS and CDR2 YYNGEE. CDR3 nucleotide sequence: TGTGCCAGCAGCGACCTACAACTAGGGGGCCGACTGAACACCGGGGAGCTGTTTTTT. Encoded protein: CASSDLQLGGRLNTGELFF.

This clone was counted a single time. The rearrangement links TRBV6-5 to TRBJ2-1, with TRBD1 as a possible D gene (6 bases). Trimming stripped 0 bases from V and 10 bases from J, with 16 bases between. The CDR3 is 15 residues long. Looked up from germline, CDR1 is MNHEY and CDR2 is SVGAGI. CDR3 in DNA: TGTGCCAGCAGTTACTCGAGATCAGGGGAATACGAGCAGTTCTTC. Translation gives CASSYSRSGEYEQFF.

The count of this clone is one. For the CDR3, the DNA is TGTGCCACCAGCAGAGGATTAAGACAGAGTCAGTTCAACGGCTACACCTTC. Amino acids: CATSRGLRQSQFNGYTF. The chain links TRBV15 to TRBJ1-2; the D gene is possibly TRBD1 (5 bases). Per the germline V gene, CDR1 is LNHNV and CDR2 is YYDKDF (reference sequence). V lost 1 base and J 8 bases, leaving 23 bases between the germline ends. The length of the CDR3 is 17 residues.

This chain connects TRBV6-5 to TRBJ1-4; D perhaps matches TRBD1 (5 bases). The CDR3 length is 15 residues. Trimming cost V 6 bases and J 13 bases, with 24 bases left between them. Germline CDR1 MNHEY, CDR2 SVGAGI. DNA of the CDR3: TGTGCCAGCAGCCCGAATCAGGGAGGTTATCGGAGACTGTTTTTT. Residues: CASSPNQGGYRRLFF.

In DNA, the CDR3 is TGTGCCAGCAGTTACCGCGACAGGGTTTGGGAGACCCAGTACTTC. Translation gives CASSYRDRVWETQYF. The chain links TRBV6-5 to TRBJ2-5; 7 bases are a match to TRBD1. This CDR3 has 15 residues. Trimming at V came to 2 bases and at J to 5 bases, leaving 8 bases not matched to a gene. In germline, CDR1 is MNHEY, CDR2 SVGAGI.

J is TRBJ2-1 and V is TRBV13, with D perhaps matching TRBD2 (6 bases). Trimming shortened V by 1 base and J by 5 bases, and 12 bases separated the two germline ends. There are 15 residues in the CDR3. CDR1 and CDR2 (germline): PRHDT, FYEKMQ (reference sequence). The CDR3, as DNA: TGTGCCAGCAGCTTAGAGCCGACGGGGGACAATGAGCAGTTCTTC. Translation: CASSLEPTGDNEQFF.

The chain links TRBV7-2 to TRBJ2-5, with D perhaps matching TRBD1 (6 bases). V lost 1 base and J lost 1, with 16 bases in between. The CDR3 has 17 amino acids. CDR1 is SGHTA and CDR2 is FQGNSA in the germline V gene. The CDR3 DNA reads TGTGCCAGCAGCTTAGTACCCAGGGGTAGGATCCAAGAGACCCAGTACTTC. Translating it yields CASSLVPRGRIQETQYF.

The chain combines TRBV2 with TRBJ2-1, with 8 positions matching TRBD2. CDR3 length: 15 residues. Germline CDR1 is SNHLY and CDR2 is FYNNEI. After removal of 5 bases from V and 4 bases from J, the junction contained 7 bases not matched to a gene. CDR3 in amino acids: CASSRMTSDYNEQFF. The CDR3 DNA follows: TGTGCCAGCAGTAGGATGACTAGCGATTACAATGAGCAGTTCTTC.

The J gene is TRBJ2-7, the V gene TRBV29-1, with D maybe TRBD1 (6 bases). The length of the CDR3 is 12 residues. V was cut by 6 bases and J by 2 bases, with 11 bases left in between. CDR1 SQVTM and CDR2 ANQGSEA come from the germline V gene. The CDR3 sequence is CSVTRDTYEQYF. CDR3 sequence (DNA): TGCAGCGTGACCCGGGACACCTACGAGCAGTACTTC.

This clone occurred once. The chain uses TRBV5-1 and TRBJ2-5; the match to TRBD2 covers 15 bases. Losses at the gene ends were 4 bases for V and 1 base for J; bases not matched to a gene: 2. This CDR3 has 16 residues. CDR1 is SGHRS, CDR2 YFSETQ, per germline. This chain's CDR3 is CASSEGLAGGQETQYF. CDR3 nucleotide sequence: TGCGCCAGCAGCGAGGGACTAGCGGGAGGCCAAGAGACCCAGTACTTC.

This sequence joins TRBV7-2 and TRBJ2-2; a possible D gene is TRBD2 (6 bases). There are 15 residues in the CDR3. Deletions cut 5 bases from V and 7 bases from J, with 17 bases between. The germline gives CDR1 SGHTA, CDR2 FQGNSA. CDR3 sequence reads: CASSPGLPQVGELFF. CDR3 in DNA: TGTGCCAGCAGCCCTGGACTACCGCAGGTCGGGGAGCTGTTTTTT.

In DNA, the CDR3 is TGTGCCAGCACCCGCTTGAAGACAGGCCTTGCCACGCAGTATTTT. Amino acid sequence: CASTRLKTGLATQYF. The chain uses TRBV5-8 and TRBJ2-3, with TRBD1 as a possible D gene (6 bases). The germline V gene has CDR1 SGHTS and CDR2 YDEGEE. V lost 6 bases to trimming and J lost 9 bases, with 23 bases between them. This CDR3 spans 15 amino acids.

The chain has TRBV2 and TRBJ2-7, with 9 bases aligning to TRBD1. V shed 8 bases, J shed 2 bases, and the junction held 7 bases outside the gene matches. The germline CDR1 and CDR2 sequences are SNHLY and FYNNEI. The CDR3 covers 14 residues. CDR3 DNA: TGTGCCAGCTCTCCCGGACAGGGGCCCTACGAGCAGTACTTC. This sequence encodes CASSPGQGPYEQYF. The entire variable domain, with the rest obtained from reference TRBV2 and TRBJ2-7, is as follows: EPEVTQTPSHQVTQMGQEVILRCVPISNHLYFYWYRQILGQKVEFLVSFYNNEISEKSEIFDDQFSVERPDGSNFTLKIRSTKLEDSAMYFCASSPGQGPYEQYFGPGTRLTVT.

J is TRBJ1-1 and V is TRBV10-3; the D gene is possibly TRBD1 (5 bases). CDR3 length: 13 amino acids. CDR1 is ENHRY, CDR2 SYGVKD, per germline. Deletions cut 3 bases from V and 6 bases from J, with 11 bases between. The CDR3 loop is CAISELGASEAFF. CDR3 bases: TGTGCCATCAGTGAATTAGGGGCCTCTGAAGCTTTCTTT.

V and J are TRBV5-4 and TRBJ2-1, with 10 nucleotides matching TRBD2. V dropped 2 bases and J dropped 2; count of bases not matched to a gene: 7. This CDR3 contains 17 residues. Germline loops: CDR1 SGHNT, CDR2 YYREEE (reference sequence). CDR3 residues: CASSFLAGVGAYNEQFF. The DNA of the CDR3 is TGTGCCAGCAGCTTCCTAGCGGGAGTTGGGGCCTACAATGAGCAGTTCTTC.

In this sample, this clone turned up once. The chain uses TRBV15 and TRBJ2-5; 7 bases fit TRBD1. The CDR3 is 13 amino acids. Losses at the gene ends were 6 bases for V and 6 bases for J; bases not matched to a gene: 7. Per the germline V gene, CDR1 is LNHNV and CDR2 is YYDKDF (reference sequence). CDR3 region: CATSKGDSKTQYF. CDR3 coding DNA: TGTGCCACCAGTAAGGGGGACAGTAAGACCCAGTACTTC.

This sequence joins TRBV27 and TRBJ2-2; TRBD2 agrees at 12 bases. The CDR3 is 17 residues long. Germline CDR1 is MNHEY and CDR2 is SMNVEV (reference sequence). V lost 4 bases and J lost 7; bases outside the gene matches: 10. The CDR3 DNA reads as TGTGCCAGCAGTTCCTCCCGACTAGCGGGAGACATCGGGGAGCTGTTTTTT. This sequence encodes CASSSSRLAGDIGELFF.